The sequence of this TCR beta chain was determined in a study of neurological immune-mediated disorders. TCRdb reprocessed the 5' RACE reads via MiXCR and lists one record per CDR3 protein. Seen here are 60,000 to 70,000 distinct CDR3 sequences, more than 4.5% observed once, and the top ten hold 5.6%. V gave up 4 bases and J gave up 6 bases, with 12 bases separating them. Looked up from germline, CDR1 is LGHDT and CDR2 is YNNKEL (reference sequence). The CDR3 length is 14 residues. The TCR sequence derives from a human donor with multiple sclerosis. The donor label of this sample is uncertain. The sequenced material came from PBMCs. The chain carries TRBV3-1 and TRBJ2-2; D remains unclear. The CDR3: CASSRINGPGELFF. The CDR3 DNA reads as TGTGCCAGCAGCCGCATCAACGGACCCGGGGAGCTGTTTTTT.